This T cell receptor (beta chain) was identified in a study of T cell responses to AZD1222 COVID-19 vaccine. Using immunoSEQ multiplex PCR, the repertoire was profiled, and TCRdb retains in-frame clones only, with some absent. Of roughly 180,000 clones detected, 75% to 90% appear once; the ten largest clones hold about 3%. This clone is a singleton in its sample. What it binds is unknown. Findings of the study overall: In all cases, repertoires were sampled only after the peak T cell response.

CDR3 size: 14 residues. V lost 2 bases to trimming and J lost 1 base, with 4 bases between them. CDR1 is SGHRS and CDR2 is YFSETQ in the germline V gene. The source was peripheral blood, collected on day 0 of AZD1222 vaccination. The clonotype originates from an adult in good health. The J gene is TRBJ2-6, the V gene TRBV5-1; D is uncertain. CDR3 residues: CASSFESGANVLTF. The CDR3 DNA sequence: TGCGCCAGCAGCTTTGAGTCTGGGGCCAACGTCCTGACTTTC.